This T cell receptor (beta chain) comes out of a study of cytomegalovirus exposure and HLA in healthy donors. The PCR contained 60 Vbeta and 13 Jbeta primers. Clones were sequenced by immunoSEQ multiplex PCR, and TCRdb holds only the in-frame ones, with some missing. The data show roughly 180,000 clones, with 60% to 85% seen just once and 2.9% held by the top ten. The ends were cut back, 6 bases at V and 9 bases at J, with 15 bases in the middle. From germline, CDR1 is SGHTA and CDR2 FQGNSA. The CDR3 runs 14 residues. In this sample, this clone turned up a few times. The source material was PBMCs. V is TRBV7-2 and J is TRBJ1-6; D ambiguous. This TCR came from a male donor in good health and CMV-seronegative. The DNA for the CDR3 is TGTGCCAGCAGTAGCGAAGGGTGGGGTTCACCCCTCCACTTT. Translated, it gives CASSSEGWGSPLHF.